This is a list of T cell receptor beta chains from one sample in a study of shared clonotypes between healthy human individuals. The table came from immunoSEQ multiplex PCR; TCRdb's copy has only in-frame clones and leaves some out. The table records roughly 2 million clones, roughly 94% of them present only once. The material sequenced was naive CD4+ T cells sorted from blood. Source of these receptors: a man in his late teens or twenties in good health. Each CDR3 is given with its conserved first and last residue. D genes are given only for firm matches. The size of a clone is reported for some rows only, either as once, few or many, or as a class for expanded clones.

d_gene	abundance	v_gene	j_gene	len	CDR3nt	CDR3aa
-	-	TRBV5-1	TRBJ2-7	14	TGCGCCAGCAGCCGGGATCCGGTTCCCTACGAGCAGTACTTC	CASSRDPVPYEQYF
TRBD2	-	TRBV2	TRBJ2-5	14	TGTGCCAGCAGACCCTCTAGCGGTAGGGAGACCCAGTACTTC	CASRPSSGRETQYF
-	-	TRBV30	TRBJ2-3	11	TGTGCCTGGAGTTTTCCAGATACGCAGTATTTT	CAWSFPDTQYF
-	-	TRBV7-9	TRBJ1-6	15	TGTGCCAGCAGCTTAGGAGGGGCCCAGAATTCACCCCTCCACTTT	CASSLGGAQNSPLHF
-	-	TRBV5-6	TRBJ1-2	15	TGTGCCAGCAGCTTGGGAACAGGGCGTAACTATGGCTACACCTTC	CASSLGTGRNYGYTF
TRBD1	-	TRBV28	TRBJ1-5	17	TGTGCCAGCAGTATAAGGGACAGGGGTAAGGGCAATCAGCCCCAGCATTTT	CASSIRDRGKGNQPQHF
-	-	TRBV20-1	TRBJ1-2	10	TGCAGTGCCTCAACGGATGGCTACACCTTC	CSASTDGYTF
-	-	TRBV11-3	TRBJ2-1	18	TGTGCCAGCAGCTTAGAGTTATGGGGTAAGGGGACCAACAATGAGCAGTTCTTC	CASSLELWGKGTNNEQFF
TRBD2	-	TRBV5-4	TRBJ2-5	15	TGTGCCAGCAGCTCCCCCGGGACTAGAGAAGAGACCCAGTACTTC	CASSSPGTREETQYF
-	-	TRBV27	TRBJ2-3	17	TGTGCCAGCAGTGTGTCGGGGACCTTCTCACTCACAGATACGCAGTATTTT	CASSVSGTFSLTDTQYF
-	-	TRBV11-2	TRBJ1-2	13	TGTGCCAGCAGTATAAATGAGGCTACACCCCCAGGCTTT	CASSINEATPPGF
-	-	TRBV9	TRBJ2-3	16	TGTGCCAGCAGCGTAGAAATAGAACTAGGCACAGATACGCAGTATTTT	CASSVEIELGTDTQYF
-	-	TRBV5-1	TRBJ2-2	15	TGCGCCAGCAGCTTAGGCGGGCTAGCGAACGGGGAGCTGTTTTTT	CASSLGGLANGELFF
TRBD1	-	TRBV5-1	TRBJ2-6	17	TGCGCCAGCAGCCCTTCAGGGGGTGTACCTGGGGCCAACGTCCTGACTTTC	CASSPSGGVPGANVLTF
-	-	TRBV5-1	TRBJ2-1	15	TGCGCCAGCAGCTCTAACGGCGACGTCTACAATGAGCAGTTCTTC	CASSSNGDVYNEQFF
TRBD2	-	TRBV18	TRBJ2-1	15	TGTGCCAGCTCACCACCGGCGGGAGGAAGCAATGAGCAGTTCTTC	CASSPPAGGSNEQFF
TRBD1	few	TRBV9	TRBJ1-6	15	TGTGCCAGCAGCTTGGCGGGACAGTATAATTCACCCCTCCACTTT	CASSLAGQYNSPLHF
-	-	TRBV25-1	TRBJ1-2	12	TGTGCCAGCAGTGTAGGTTGGGATGGCTACACCTTC	CASSVGWDGYTF
-	-	TRBV7-7	TRBJ2-5	11	TGTGCTAGCAGCTCTGGGGAGACCCAGTACTTC	CASSSGETQYF
-	-	TRBV18	TRBJ1-2	15	TGTGCCAGCTCACCCCCGGTTCAGGGGCACTATGGCTACACCTTC	CASSPPVQGHYGYTF
TRBD2	-	TRBV4-1	TRBJ2-1	19	TGCGCCAGCAGCCAGGGTATGGGACTAGCGGGGGGAACCTACAATGAGCAGTTCTTC	CASSQGMGLAGGTYNEQFF
-	once	TRBV6-5	TRBJ1-5	16	TGTGCCAGCAGTTCAACAGGGAATGATGGCAATCAGCCCCAGCATTTT	CASSSTGNDGNQPQHF
TRBD1	-	TRBV7-2	TRBJ1-4	14	TGTGCCAGCAGTCAGGGGGCGCGGGGTGAAAAACTGTTTTTT	CASSQGARGEKLFF
-	once	TRBV7-9	TRBJ2-2	12	TGTGCCAGCAGCCACGACACCGGGGAGCTGTTTTTT	CASSHDTGELFF
-	once	TRBV4-3	TRBJ2-4	15	TGCGCCAGCAGCCAAGATTTCGGCTATCAAAACATTCAGTACTTC	CASSQDFGYQNIQYF
TRBD1	-	TRBV7-8	TRBJ1-2	21	TGTGCCAGCAGATTAGGCCCTCGGGATAGGGACAGGGGAATCACGGCATATGGCTACACCTTC	CASRLGPRDRDRGITAYGYTF
-	-	TRBV15	TRBJ2-3	13	TGTGCCACCAGCAGAGATCCAGGAGATACGCAGTATTTT	CATSRDPGDTQYF
-	-	TRBV2	TRBJ2-1	15	TGTGCCAGCAGTGCGGAGGGGAGCTCCTACAATGAGCAGTTCTTC	CASSAEGSSYNEQFF
-	-	TRBV5-1	TRBJ2-2	14	TGCGCCAGCGGTCGGGAGACAAACACCGGGGAGCTGTTTTTT	CASGRETNTGELFF
TRBD1	-	TRBV5-1	TRBJ2-1	16	TGCGCCAGCAGCTTGGCCCTGGACAGGGGGCGCAATGAGCAGTTCTTC	CASSLALDRGRNEQFF
-	-	TRBV5-1	TRBJ2-5	13	TGCGCCAGCAGCTTGGGCAGCTTGGAGACCCAGTACTTC	CASSLGSLETQYF
TRBD2	few	TRBV10-1	TRBJ2-2	14	TGCGCCAGCAGCACTAGCGGGGGCACCGGGGAGCTGTTTTTT	CASSTSGGTGELFF
TRBD1	-	TRBV19	TRBJ1-4	14	TGTGCCAGTAGTATGGGACAGGGGCTTAAAAAACTGTTTTTT	CASSMGQGLKKLFF
TRBD1	-	TRBV30	TRBJ2-7	12	TGTGCCTGGAGCGGGACAGGGGGAATTCCGCGGTTC	CAWSGTGGIPRF
-	-	TRBV2	TRBJ1-5	13	TGTGCCAGCAGCAAGAGGCGGGATCAGCCCCAGCATTTT	CASSKRRDQPQHF
-	few	TRBV30	TRBJ1-5	16	TGTGCCTGGAGTGTGGGAGACAGGCGGGGCAATCAGCCCCAGCATTTT	CAWSVGDRRGNQPQHF
TRBD1	-	TRBV5-1	TRBJ1-1	16	TGCGCCAGCAGCCTCCAATCCGGGACAGTCAACACTGAAGCTTTCTTT	CASSLQSGTVNTEAFF
TRBD1	-	TRBV28	TRBJ1-1	17	TGTGCCGGAATACCCAAGGGTACCAAGGGGGCGGGGACTGAAGCTTTCTTT	CAGIPKGTKGAGTEAFF
-	-	TRBV30	TRBJ1-2	12	TGTGCCTGGAACACAGGAGGTTATGGCTACACCTTC	CAWNTGGYGYTF
-	-	TRBV18	TRBJ1-5	14	TGTGCCAGCTCACCACAGGGGACTAATCAGCCCCAGCATTTT	CASSPQGTNQPQHF
-	-	TRBV29-1	TRBJ2-7	10	TGCAGCGTGGGGACGTACGAGCAGTACTTC	CSVGTYEQYF
TRBD1	-	TRBV7-2	TRBJ1-5	16	TGTGCCAGCAGCTTGGGCGACAGGGTGGGTAATCAGCCCCAGCATTTT	CASSLGDRVGNQPQHF
-	-	TRBV7-9	TRBJ2-2	13	TGTGCCACAGAGCGGTCGAACACCGGGGAGCTGTTTTTT	CATERSNTGELFF
-	few	TRBV15	TRBJ1-6	12	TGTGCCACCAGCAGGCTGGGTTCACCCCTCCACTTT	CATSRLGSPLHF